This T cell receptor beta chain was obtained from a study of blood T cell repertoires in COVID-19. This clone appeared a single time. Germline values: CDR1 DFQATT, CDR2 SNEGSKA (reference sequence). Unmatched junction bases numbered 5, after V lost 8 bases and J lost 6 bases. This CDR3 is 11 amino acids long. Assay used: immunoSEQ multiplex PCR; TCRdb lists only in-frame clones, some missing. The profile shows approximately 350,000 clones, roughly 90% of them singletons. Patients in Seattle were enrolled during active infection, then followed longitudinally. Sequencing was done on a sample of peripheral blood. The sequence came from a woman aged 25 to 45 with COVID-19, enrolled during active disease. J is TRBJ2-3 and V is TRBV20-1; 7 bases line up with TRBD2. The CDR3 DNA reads TGCAGTCCAACCGGGGGGGATACGCAGTATTTT. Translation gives CSPTGGDTQYF.